This T cell receptor (beta chain) was profiled in a study of cytomegalovirus exposure and HLA in healthy donors. Study-level points and caveats: Among the most significant clusters, several appeared linked to common viral pathogens in a later analysis. Analyzed later, association rates of TCRs varied across HLA loci, with DRB1 most and HLA-C fewest.

All donors participated as healthy donors of bone marrow. In this sample, this clone turned up a few times. Its antigen is not known. The primer mix had 60 Vbeta and 13 Jbeta primers. Here immunoSEQ multiplex PCR was the method, and the copy in TCRdb shows in-frame clones only, minus some. The sample shows approximately 150,000 clones, over 60% of them seen only once. Sample: PBMCs. The TCR sequence derives from a woman aged 30 to 39 in good health and CMV-seropositive.

This CDR3 is CASSYSRTDNYGYTF. The CDR3 region has the DNA TGTGCCAGCAGTTACTCCCGGACAGATAACTATGGCTACACCTTC. V gene TRBV6-6 combines with J gene TRBJ1-2; TRBD1 is a possible D gene (6 bases). Between the trimmed V and J ends, which lost 0 bases and 1 base, there was a span of 9 bases. The length of the CDR3 is 15 residues. Germline CDR1 MNHNY, CDR2 SVGAGI (reference sequence).